The present entry profiles one T cell receptor (beta chain) with its context. Profiling relied on immunoSEQ multiplex PCR, and the TCRdb table lists in-frame clones only, not all of them. The sample carries around 57,000 clones, around 90% recorded once. The data derive from a study of blood T cell repertoires in COVID-19. Study-wide background: Samples of COVID-19 (acute and convalescent) were obtained from the United States, Italy and Spain.

Trimming removed 6 bases from V and 0 bases from J, with 8 bases in between. Germline loops: CDR1 MGHDK, CDR2 SYGVNS. The CDR3 extends over 13 amino acids. The sequence derives from a woman of 80 years or more with COVID-19, enrolled during active disease. The specimen sequenced was peripheral blood. V and J are TRBV25-1 and TRBJ1-1, with a tentative D call TRBD1 (5 bases). CDR3 DNA: TGTGCCAGCAGCCTGACAGTGAACACTGAAGCTTTCTTT. As protein: CASSLTVNTEAFF.